What follows is one TCR beta chain and its context. TCRdb recomputed calls from the RT-PCR reads with MiXCR, one row per CDR3 protein. The repertoire holds about 23,000 distinct CDR3 sequences, with 25% to 35% as singletons. This entry comes from a study of patients and donors after allogeneic stem cell transplantation. The specimen was blood, either unsorted or a sorted T cell fraction (not recorded which). The receptor was isolated from a human donor who was either an allogeneic HSCT recipient or a stem cell or donor lymphocyte infusion donor (not recorded which). It is not recorded whose cells these are; they may come from a transplant donor.

For the CDR3, the DNA is TGTGCCAGCAGTTTTGGAGATTACTATGGCTACACCTTC. Its translation: CASSFGDYYGYTF. The chain employs TRBV12-3 or TRBV12-4 and TRBJ1-2, with D hard to call. V shed 3 bases and J shed 3 bases, with 8 bases lying between them. This CDR3 has 13 amino acids.